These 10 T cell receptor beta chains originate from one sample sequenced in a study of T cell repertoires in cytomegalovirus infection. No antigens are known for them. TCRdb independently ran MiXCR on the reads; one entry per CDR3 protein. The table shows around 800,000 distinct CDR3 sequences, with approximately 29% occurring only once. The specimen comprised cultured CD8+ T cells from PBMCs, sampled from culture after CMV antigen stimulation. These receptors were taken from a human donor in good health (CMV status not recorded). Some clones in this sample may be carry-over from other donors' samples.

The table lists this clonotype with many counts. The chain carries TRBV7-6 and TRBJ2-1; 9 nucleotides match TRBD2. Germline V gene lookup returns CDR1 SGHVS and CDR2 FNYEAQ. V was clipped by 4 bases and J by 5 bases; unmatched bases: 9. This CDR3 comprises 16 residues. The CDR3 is CASSSSPAGGNNEQFF. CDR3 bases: TGTGCCAGCAGCTCCTCCCCCGCGGGGGGGAACAATGAGCAGTTCTTC.

This chain's CDR3 is CASSYYRVNEQFF. CDR3 DNA sequence: TGTGCCAGCAGTTACTACAGGGTCAATGAGCAGTTCTTC. This chain links TRBV6-6 with TRBJ2-1, with D possibly TRBD1 on 6 matching bases. Germline loops: CDR1 MNHNY, CDR2 SVGAGI (reference sequence). CDR3 size: 13 residues. V shed 1 base and J shed 6 bases, with 7 bases lying between them.

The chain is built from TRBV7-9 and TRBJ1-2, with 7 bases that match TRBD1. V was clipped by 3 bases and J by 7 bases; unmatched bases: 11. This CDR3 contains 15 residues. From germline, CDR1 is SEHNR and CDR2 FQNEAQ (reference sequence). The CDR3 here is CASSFRTGQLSGYTF. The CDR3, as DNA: TGTGCCAGCAGCTTTCGGACAGGCCAACTAAGTGGCTACACCTTC.

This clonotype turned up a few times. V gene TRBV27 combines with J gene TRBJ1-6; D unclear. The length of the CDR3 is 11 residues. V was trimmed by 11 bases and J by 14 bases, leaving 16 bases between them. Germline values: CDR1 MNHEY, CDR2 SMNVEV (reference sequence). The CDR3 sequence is CASGRALALHF. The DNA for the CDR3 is TGTGCCTCGGGGAGGGCTTTAGCCCTCCACTTT.

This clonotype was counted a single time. The CDR3 loop is CASSPGVAGLNEQFF. DNA for the CDR3: TGTGCCAGCAGCCCAGGGGTAGCGGGGTTGAATGAGCAGTTCTTC. The V call is TRBV9, the J call TRBJ2-1; TRBD2 agrees at 8 bases. Unmatched junction bases numbered 10, after V lost 4 bases and J lost 7 bases. Per the germline V gene, CDR1 is SGDLS and CDR2 is YYNGEE. The CDR3 totals 15 residues.

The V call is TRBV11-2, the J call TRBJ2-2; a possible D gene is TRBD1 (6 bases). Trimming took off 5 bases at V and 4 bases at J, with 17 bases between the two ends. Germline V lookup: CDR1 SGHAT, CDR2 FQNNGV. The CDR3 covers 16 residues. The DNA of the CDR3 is TGTGCCAGCAGCGATGTCATACAGGGTAGCACCGGGGAGCTGTTTTTT. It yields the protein CASSDVIQGSTGELFF.

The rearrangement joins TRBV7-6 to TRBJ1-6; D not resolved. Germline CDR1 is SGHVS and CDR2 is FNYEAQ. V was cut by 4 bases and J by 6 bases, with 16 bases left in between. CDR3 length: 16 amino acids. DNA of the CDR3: TGTGCCAGCAGCTCACCCCGGACTGAAATTAATTCACCCCTCCACTTT. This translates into CASSSPRTEINSPLHF.

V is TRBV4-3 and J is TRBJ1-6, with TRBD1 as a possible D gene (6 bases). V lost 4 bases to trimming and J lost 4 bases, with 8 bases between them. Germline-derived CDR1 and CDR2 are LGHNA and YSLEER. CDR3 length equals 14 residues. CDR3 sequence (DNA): TGCGCCAGCAGCCCCGGGACATATAATTCACCCCTCCACTTT. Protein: CASSPGTYNSPLHF.

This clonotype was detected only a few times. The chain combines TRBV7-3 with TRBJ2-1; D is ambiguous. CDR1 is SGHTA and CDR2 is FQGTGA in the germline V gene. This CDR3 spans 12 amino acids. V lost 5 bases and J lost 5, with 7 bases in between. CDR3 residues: CASSRQNNEQFF. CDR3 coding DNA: TGTGCCAGCAGCCGCCAGAACAATGAGCAGTTCTTC.

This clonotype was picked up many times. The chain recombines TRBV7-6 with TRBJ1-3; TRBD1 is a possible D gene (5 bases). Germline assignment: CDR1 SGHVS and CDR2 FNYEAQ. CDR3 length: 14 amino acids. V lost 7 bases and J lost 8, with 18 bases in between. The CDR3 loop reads CASTRTGPHDTIYF. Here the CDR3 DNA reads TGTGCCAGCACCCGGACGGGGCCGCATGACACCATATATTTT.